This TCR beta chain appears in the sequencing data of a study of blood T cell repertoires in COVID-19. On the study more broadly: From the United States, Italy and Spain came samples of acute and convalescent COVID-19. Sources were T cells, B-cell-depleted T cells, or PBMCs; the material itself was cDNA or gDNA.

In the original workflow: Estimation of nucleated cell counts relied on the amplification of reference gene primers. This table comes from immunoSEQ multiplex PCR, and its TCRdb copy is limited to in-frame clones, with some not included. Clone size and the V and J calls come from that table; the DNA yielded D and trimming. The data hold under 110,000 clones, with 85% to 95% observed a single time. V was pared by 5 bases and J by 5 bases, with 10 bases between. The germline gives CDR1 MNHEY, CDR2 SMNVEV (reference sequence). This CDR3 has 13 amino acids. V is TRBV27 and J is TRBJ1-5; possible D gene TRBD1, 6 bases. This sequence originates from a man in his fifties with active COVID-19. The specimen sequenced was peripheral blood. CDR3 DNA: TGTGCCAGCAGTGCCAGGGGTGATCAGCCCCAGCATTTT. Protein sequence: CASSARGDQPQHF.